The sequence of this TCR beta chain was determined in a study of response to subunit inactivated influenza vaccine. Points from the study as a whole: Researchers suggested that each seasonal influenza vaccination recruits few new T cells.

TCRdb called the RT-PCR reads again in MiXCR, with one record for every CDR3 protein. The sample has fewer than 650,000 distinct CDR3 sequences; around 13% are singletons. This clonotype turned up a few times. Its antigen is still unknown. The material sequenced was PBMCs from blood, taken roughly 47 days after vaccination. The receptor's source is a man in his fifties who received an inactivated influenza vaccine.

The chain's CDR3 is CASSYQTGGRGEQFF. In DNA form, the CDR3 reads TGTGCCAGCAGTTACCAAACAGGGGGTCGGGGTGAGCAGTTCTTC. The rearrangement links TRBV6-5 to TRBJ2-1; 8 bases match TRBD1. Germline values: CDR1 MNHEY, CDR2 SVGAGI. The length of the CDR3 is 15 residues. V was pared by 2 bases and J by 9 bases, with 9 bases of the junction left unmatched.